Below are 3 T cell receptor beta chains sequenced from a single sample in a study of cytomegalovirus exposure and HLA in healthy donors. PCR employed 60 Vbeta and 13 Jbeta primers. Here immunoSEQ multiplex PCR was the method, and the copy in TCRdb shows in-frame clones only, minus some. The sample has roughly 130,000 clones; roughly three fifths are singletons. The sample taken for sequencing was PBMCs. The receptors originated from a woman aged 55-69 years in good health and CMV-seronegative.

The rearrangement links TRBV6-5 to TRBJ1-3, with TRBD1 as a possible D gene (6 bases). The germline CDR1 and CDR2 sequences are MNHEY and SVGAGI. CDR3 length: 15 amino acids. Deletions cut 2 bases from V and 4 bases from J, with 12 bases between. The CDR3 sequence: CASSYGGAPGNTIYF. As DNA, the CDR3 is TGTGCCAGCAGTTACGGGGGGGCGCCCGGAAACACCATATATTTT.

The sample holds one count of this clone. This chain uses TRBV19 with TRBJ2-3; 13 bases are shared with TRBD2. V shed 6 bases and J 3 bases; nucleotides not matched to a gene: 9. The CDR3 runs to 17 residues. Germline values: CDR1 LNHDA, CDR2 SQIVND (reference sequence). The CDR3 loop is CASRKLAGGPMTDTQYF. The CDR3 DNA reads TGTGCCAGTAGGAAACTAGCGGGGGGGCCTATGACAGATACGCAGTATTTT.

This clone was observed a few times. The chain links TRBV19 to TRBJ2-3; 8 nucleotides agree with TRBD2. V trimming: 5 bases; J trimming: 0 bases; junction bases outside the gene matches: 7. The CDR3 totals 16 residues. CDR1 is LNHDA, CDR2 SQIVND, per germline (reference sequence). The CDR3 reads CASSLQTSVSTDTQYF. In nucleotides, the CDR3 is TGTGCCAGTAGTCTCCAGACTAGCGTAAGCACAGATACGCAGTATTTT.